This T cell receptor (beta chain) was recorded in a study of T cell responses to AZD1222 COVID-19 vaccine. Overall study findings and caveats: In a largely white British group with more females than males, clonal diversity was possibly underestimated.

This clone appeared a single time. Its matching antigen is unknown. Repertoires were generated with immunoSEQ multiplex PCR, while TCRdb's copy carries only in-frame clones and drops some. This table holds about 96,000 clones, approximately 87% found once. The ends lost 0 bases at V and 2 bases at J; junction bases unmatched: 2. Germline V gene sequence: CDR1 SGHRS, CDR2 YFSETQ. This CDR3 has 15 residues. The source is an adult in good health. The source was peripheral blood, collected on day 0 of AZD1222 vaccination. V gene TRBV5-1 combines with J gene TRBJ2-1; 7 bases align to TRBD2. In DNA, the CDR3 is TGCGCCAGCAGCTTGGGCGGGAGTGCCTACAATGAGCAGTTCTTC. Amino acid sequence: CASSLGGSAYNEQFF.